Listed below are T cell receptor beta chains from one sample, sequenced in a study of vaccination and CD4 T cells after COVID-19. These receptors have no known antigen. In TCRdb, the PCR reads were re-called with MiXCR into one record per CDR3 protein. The sample yields around 4,600 distinct CDR3 sequences, 35% to 50% seen once. The sequenced material came from CD4+ T cells from blood, cultured in vitro. The receptors were gathered from a human donor who had recovered from COVID-19. Both conserved end residues are part of each CDR3. The D gene is left open where the match is weak. The size entry is marked missing in some rows and otherwise reads once, few, many or a size class.

size,V,J,D,CDR3,DNA
few,TRBV7-9,TRBJ2-7,TRBD1,CASSLDARGYEQYF,TGTGCCAGCAGCTTAGACGCCAGGGGGTATGAGCAGTACTTC
few,TRBV7-2,TRBJ1-1,.,CASSLRPGENTEAFF,TGTGCCAGCAGTCTCAGACCCGGGGAAAACACTGAAGCTTTCTTT
.,TRBV18,TRBJ2-3,TRBD2,CASSPQLAGVSTDTQYF,TGTGCCAGCTCACCTCAACTAGCGGGGGTGAGCACAGATACGCAGTATTTT
few,TRBV10-3,TRBJ2-3,.,CAIAQRDTQYF,TGTGCCATCGCACAGCGGGATACGCAGTATTTT
medium-sized,TRBV7-9,TRBJ1-3,.,CASSSDGDTIYF,TGTGCCAGCAGCTCAGATGGCGACACCATATATTTT
.,TRBV6-1,TRBJ1-2,.,CASRSVDSGYTF,TGTGCCAGCAGGTCGGTGGATAGTGGCTACACCTTC
few,TRBV7-9,TRBJ2-3,TRBD1,CASSPRFDRASTDTQYF,TGTGCCAGCAGCCCCCGGTTCGACAGGGCAAGCACAGATACGCAGTATTTT
few,TRBV4-1,TRBJ1-5,.,CASSQTMIRGPQPQHF,TGCGCCAGCAGCCAAACAATGATAAGGGGCCCTCAGCCCCAGCATTTT
few,TRBV10-3,TRBJ2-1,.,CAISENQGGNDNEQFF,TGTGCCATCAGTGAGAACCAGGGAGGTAATGACAATGAGCAGTTCTTC
.,TRBV30,TRBJ1-1,.,CAWKMTGWTEAFF,TGTGCCTGGAAGATGACAGGCTGGACTGAAGCTTTCTTT